The clone carrying this T cell receptor (beta chain) showed up just a few times. Antigen unknown. The repertoire was sequenced with immunoSEQ multiplex PCR; TCRdb's copy has only in-frame clones and lacks some. In the table there are 150,000 to 200,000 clones, roughly 86% of which are singletons. This sample was taken from a study of cytomegalovirus exposure and HLA in healthy donors. Whole-study results and caveats: Reported results showed that the classifier diagnosed cytomegalovirus status with high specificity and sensitivity.

In germline, CDR1 is SGHDN, CDR2 FVKESK. There are 17 residues in the CDR3. Trimming took off 7 bases at V and 0 bases at J, with 18 bases between the two ends. This chain connects TRBV14 to TRBJ2-2; D might be TRBD2 (7 bases). The sample was PBMCs. The TCR sequence derives from a man younger than 40 in good health and CMV-seropositive. The CDR3 loop reads CASNPTRGASNTGELFF. CDR3 coding DNA: TGTGCCAGCAACCCCACCCGGGGGGCGTCGAACACCGGGGAGCTGTTTTTT.